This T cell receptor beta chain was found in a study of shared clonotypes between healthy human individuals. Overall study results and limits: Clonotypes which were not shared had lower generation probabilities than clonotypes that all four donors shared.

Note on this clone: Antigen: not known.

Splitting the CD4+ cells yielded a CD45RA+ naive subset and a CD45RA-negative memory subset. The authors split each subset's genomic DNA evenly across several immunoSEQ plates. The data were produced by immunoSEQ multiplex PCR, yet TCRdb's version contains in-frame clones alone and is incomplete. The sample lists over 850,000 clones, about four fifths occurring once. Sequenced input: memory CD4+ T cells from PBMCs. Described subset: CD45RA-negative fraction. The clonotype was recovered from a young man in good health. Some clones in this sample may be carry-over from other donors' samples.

CDR3 amino acids: CAIRGDRFDTDTQYF. As DNA, the CDR3 is TGTGCCATCAGGGGGGACAGGTTTGACACAGATACGCAGTATTTT. The chain has TRBV10-3 and TRBJ2-3, with 8 bases aligning to TRBD1. V lost 6 bases to trimming and J lost 2 bases; unmatched junction nucleotides: 7. There are 15 residues in the CDR3. Per germline, CDR1 ENHRY and CDR2 SYGVKD.